This TCR beta chain emerged from a study of blood T cell repertoires in COVID-19. In the study overall: COVID-19 samples, acute and convalescent, were from the United States, Italy and Spain. From T cells, B-cell-depleted T cells, or PBMCs came the material, which was cDNA or gDNA.

With V trimmed by 1 base and J by 6 bases, 5 bases remained unmatched. The CDR3 length is 16 residues. Germline lookup yields CDR1 SEHNR and CDR2 FQNEAQ (reference sequence). This clone was seen a handful of times. Methods used by the authors: The assay estimated nucleated cells by amplifying reference gene primers. Repertoires were generated with immunoSEQ multiplex PCR, while TCRdb's copy carries only in-frame clones and drops some. D and trimming were read from the DNA, whereas the V and J calls and clone size are those reported in that table. Here the sample spans 80,000 to 100,000 clones, 81% being singletons.

The TCR originated in a man between 60 and 70 years old with acute or convalescent COVID-19. The chain links TRBV7-9 to TRBJ2-7; 14 nucleotides align to TRBD2. The sample taken for sequencing was peripheral blood. The CDR3 spells CASSLEGTSGSAEQYF. The CDR3 DNA is TGTGCCAGCAGCTTAGAAGGGACTAGCGGGAGCGCCGAGCAGTACTTC. Drawing the rest from reference TRBV7-9 and TRBJ2-7, the complete variable domain is DTGVSQNPRHKITKRGQNVTFRCDPISEHNRLYWYRQTLGQGPEFLTYFQNEAQLEKSRLLSDRFSAERPKGSFSTLEIQRTEQGDSAMYLCASSLEGTSGSAEQYFGPGTRLTVT.